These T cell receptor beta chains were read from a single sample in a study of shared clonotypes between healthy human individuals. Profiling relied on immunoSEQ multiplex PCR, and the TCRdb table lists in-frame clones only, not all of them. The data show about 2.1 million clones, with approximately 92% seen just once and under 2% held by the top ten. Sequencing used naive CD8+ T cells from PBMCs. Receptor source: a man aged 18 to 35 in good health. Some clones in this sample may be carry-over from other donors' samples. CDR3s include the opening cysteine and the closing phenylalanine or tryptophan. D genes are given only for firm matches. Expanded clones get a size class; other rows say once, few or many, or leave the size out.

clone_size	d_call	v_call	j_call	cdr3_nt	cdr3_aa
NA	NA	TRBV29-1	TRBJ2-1	TGCAGCGTCGCTTCTAACGATGAGCAGTTCTTC	CSVASNDEQFF
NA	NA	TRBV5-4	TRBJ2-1	TGTGCCAGCAGCCCTGGCCACTACAATGAGCAGTTCTTC	CASSPGHYNEQFF
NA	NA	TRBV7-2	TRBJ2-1	TGTGCCAGCAGCTTGAGCTGGAGAGCGGCGTACAATGAGCAGTTCTTC	CASSLSWRAAYNEQFF
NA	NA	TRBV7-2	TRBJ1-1	TGTGCCAGCAGCTCTCCGATTCGACATTTGAACACTGAAGCTTTCTTT	CASSSPIRHLNTEAFF
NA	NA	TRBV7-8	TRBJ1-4	TGTGCCAGCACCGTACAGGGAAAGAAAGAAAAACTGTTTTTT	CASTVQGKKEKLFF
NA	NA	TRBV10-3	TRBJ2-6	TGTGCCATCATCGACAGTAGCTCTGGGGCCAACGTCCTGACTTTC	CAIIDSSSGANVLTF
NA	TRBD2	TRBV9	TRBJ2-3	TGTGCCAGCAGCGGGGGACTAGCGGTCCCAGATACGCAGTATTTT	CASSGGLAVPDTQYF
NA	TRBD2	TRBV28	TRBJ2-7	TGTGCCAGCAGGACTAGCGGAGACTACGAGCAGTACTTC	CASRTSGDYEQYF
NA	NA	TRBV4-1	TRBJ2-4	TGCGCCAGCAGCCCAGGACGGGCCGACCGGCCTATTCAGTACTTC	CASSPGRADRPIQYF
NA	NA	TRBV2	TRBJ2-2	TGTGCCAGCAGCGAAGTGTCTACTACCTACACCGGGGAGCTGTTTTTT	CASSEVSTTYTGELFF
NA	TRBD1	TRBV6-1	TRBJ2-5	TGTGCCAGCAGTGTAACAGTTTGGCAGGGGGAAAAGACCCAGTACTTC	CASSVTVWQGEKTQYF
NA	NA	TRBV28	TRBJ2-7	TGTGCCAGCAGTTTACTGGGGGAACCCTACGAGCAGTACTTC	CASSLLGEPYEQYF
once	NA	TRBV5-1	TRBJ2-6	TGCGCCAGCAGCTTGGCTAGGAGAGACTCTGGGGCCAACGTCCTGACTTTC	CASSLARRDSGANVLTF
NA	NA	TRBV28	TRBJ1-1	TGTGCCAGCAGTTTGGAAACGGCTTTGAACACTGAAGCTTTCTTT	CASSLETALNTEAFF
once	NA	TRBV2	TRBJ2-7	TGTGCCAGCAGCGCCGTTGCCTACGAGCAGTACTTC	CASSAVAYEQYF
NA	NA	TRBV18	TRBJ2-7	TGTGCCAGCTCACCACCGACAGCCTACGAGCAGTACTTC	CASSPPTAYEQYF
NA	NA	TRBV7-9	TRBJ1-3	TGTGCCAGCAGCCTCGGGCTACTAGTCGGAAACACCATATATTTT	CASSLGLLVGNTIYF
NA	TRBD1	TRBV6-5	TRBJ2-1	TGTGCCAGCAGCCTTGACAGGGGGACCTACAATGAGCAGTTCTTC	CASSLDRGTYNEQFF
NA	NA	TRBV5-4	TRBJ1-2	TGTGCCAGCAGCTTGGGTGGTGGAGGCTACACCTTC	CASSLGGGGYTF
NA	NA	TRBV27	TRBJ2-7	TGTGCCAGCAGTTGGGGTCTTGCGGGGAACTACGAGCAGTACTTC	CASSWGLAGNYEQYF
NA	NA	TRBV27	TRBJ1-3	TGTGCCAGCAGTTTGAGACACACGGAGGCAGGAAACACCATATATTTT	CASSLRHTEAGNTIYF
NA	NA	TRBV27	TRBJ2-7	TGTGCCAGCTCCACAAGGGGTTCCTACGAGCAGTACTTC	CASSTRGSYEQYF
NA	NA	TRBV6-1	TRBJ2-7	TGTGCCAGCAGCCCCGGGACTTTCTACGAGCAGTACTTC	CASSPGTFYEQYF
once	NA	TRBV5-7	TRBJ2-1	TGTGCCAGCGTCTCGATCGGGGTAGCGGACGTCTACAATGAGCAGTTCTTC	CASVSIGVADVYNEQFF
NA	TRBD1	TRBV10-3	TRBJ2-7	TGTGCCACTCAAGACAGGGGCCCCTCCTACGAGCAGTACTTC	CATQDRGPSYEQYF
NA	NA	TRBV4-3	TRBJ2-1	TGCGCCAGCAGCCTAGACGGGGGCCATTACAATGAGCAGTTCTTC	CASSLDGGHYNEQFF
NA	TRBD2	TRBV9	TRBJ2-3	TGTGCCAGCAGCCCTTGGACTAGCGGCAGGGATACGCAGTATTTT	CASSPWTSGRDTQYF
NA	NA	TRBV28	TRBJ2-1	TGTGCCAGCAGTTTATCGCCTAGGGCAGGCTCACATCTGTTGCCCTACAATGAGCAGTTCTTC	CASSLSPRAGSHLLPYNEQFF
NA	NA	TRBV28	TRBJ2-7	TGTGCCAGCAGCCTACGCCGGGACACTCCCTACGAGCAGTACTTC	CASSLRRDTPYEQYF
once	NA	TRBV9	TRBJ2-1	TGTGCCAGCAGCGGGCCAGCTCCATATGAGCAGTTCTTC	CASSGPAPYEQFF
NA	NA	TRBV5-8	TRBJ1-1	TGTGCCAGCAACCCGGACCGGGGAAACACTGAAGCTTTCTTT	CASNPDRGNTEAFF
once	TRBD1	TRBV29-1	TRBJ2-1	TGCAGCGTGCTTGGTCCGGGACAGGGGAATGAGCAGTTCTTC	CSVLGPGQGNEQFF
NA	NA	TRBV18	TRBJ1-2	TGTGCCAGCTCACCACCGTATCAGACGCGGAACGAGGGCTACACCTTC	CASSPPYQTRNEGYTF
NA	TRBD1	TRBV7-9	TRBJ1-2	TGTGCCAGCAGCACTTCGGGACAGCTTAACTATGGCTACACCTTC	CASSTSGQLNYGYTF
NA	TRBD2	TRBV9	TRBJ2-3	TGTGCCAGCAGCGTGGTCCCCCGACTAGCGGGAGACACAGATACGCAGTATTTT	CASSVVPRLAGDTDTQYF
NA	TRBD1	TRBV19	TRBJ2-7	TGTGCCAGTAGTACCTACCACCGGACAGGAGGAACCTACGAGCAGTACTTC	CASSTYHRTGGTYEQYF
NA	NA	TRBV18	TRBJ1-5	TGTGCCAGCTCACCTGCCCGGGGAGGAGGCAATCAGCCCCAGCATTTT	CASSPARGGGNQPQHF
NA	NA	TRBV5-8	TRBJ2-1	TGTGCCAGCAGCTTGATGGAGCGGTTCTTC	CASSLMERFF
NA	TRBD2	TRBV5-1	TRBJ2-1	TGCGCCAGCAGTCCGGGACTAGCGGTATACAATGAGCAGTTCTTC	CASSPGLAVYNEQFF
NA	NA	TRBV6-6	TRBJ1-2	TGTGCCAGCAGTTACCTCCAGGGTGCTAACTATGGCTACACCTTC	CASSYLQGANYGYTF
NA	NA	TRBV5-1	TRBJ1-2	TGCGCCAGCAGCTTAAGTGGGCAGGCCAACTATGGCTACACCTTC	CASSLSGQANYGYTF
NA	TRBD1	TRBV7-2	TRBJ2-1	TGTGCCAGCAGCTTAGCCGGACAGGGGCTCTACAATGAGCAGTTCTTC	CASSLAGQGLYNEQFF
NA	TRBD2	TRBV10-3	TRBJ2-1	TGTGCCATCAGTGATCCGTCTAGCGGGGTCTACAATGAGCAGTTCTTC	CAISDPSSGVYNEQFF
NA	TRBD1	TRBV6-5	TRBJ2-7	TGTGCCAGCAGTCTGGGACAGACCAGCTACGAGCAGTACTTC	CASSLGQTSYEQYF